The text below deals with one TCR beta chain. The sample belongs to a study of blood T cell repertoires in COVID-19. There are 14 residues in the CDR3. With 1 base removed from V and 3 bases from J, the gap between germline ends came to 7 bases. CDR1 MGHRA and CDR2 YSYEKL come from the germline V gene. Data came from immunoSEQ multiplex PCR; TCRdb stores just in-frame clones and leaves some out. The data contain about 150,000 clones, about nine tenths of them singletons. This clonotype was obtained from a woman aged 40-49 years who had been exposed to COVID-19. The chain joins TRBV4-1 to TRBJ1-5, with a tentative D call TRBD1 (6 bases). The sample consisted of PBMCs or T cells enriched from blood (not recorded which). CDR3 residues: CASSQAGVNQPQHF. The CDR3 DNA reads TGCGCCAGCAGCCAAGCAGGGGTCAATCAGCCCCAGCATTTT.